These 18 T cell receptor beta chains originate from one sample sequenced in a study of tumor-infiltrating lymphocytes in localized non-small cell lung cancer. TCRdb keeps only in-frame clones here, not all; method: immunoSEQ multiplex PCR. The data contain roughly 24,000 clones, 55% to 75% of them singletons. Specimen: lung tumor tissue. Source of these receptors: a human donor with non-small cell lung cancer.

The J gene is TRBJ2-5, the V gene TRBV19; TRBD1 matches 7 bases. Germline loops: CDR1 LNHDA, CDR2 SQIVND (reference sequence). With 5 bases clipped from V and 5 bases from J, the junction kept 11 bases outside the gene matches. The CDR3 is made up of 15 amino acids. CDR3 coding DNA: TGTGCCAGTAGTGACGGGACAGCTCCGGAGGAGACCCAGTACTTC. Its translation: CASSDGTAPEETQYF.

The chain links TRBV9 to TRBJ2-7; weak D call: TRBD2 (6 bases). The CDR3 has 15 residues. V shed 7 bases and J shed 3 bases, with 20 bases lying between them. The germline V gene encodes CDR1 SGDLS and CDR2 YYNGEE. This chain's CDR3 is CASSPGVARNYEQYF. The CDR3, as DNA: TGTGCCAGCTCCCCGGGAGTGGCACGGAACTACGAGCAGTACTTC.

This chain links TRBV2 with TRBJ2-5; 10 bases map to TRBD2. V lost 4 bases and J lost 5; bases outside the gene matches: 10. The CDR3 has 16 amino acids. Germline lookup yields CDR1 SNHLY and CDR2 FYNNEI. In DNA, the CDR3 is TGTGCCAGCAGTGCACCGAGCGGGAGGGCCTGGGAGACCCAGTACTTC. This gives the protein CASSAPSGRAWETQYF. The entire variable domain, with the rest obtained from reference TRBV2 and TRBJ2-5, is as follows: EPEVTQTPSHQVTQMGQEVILRCVPISNHLYFYWYRQILGQKVEFLVSFYNNEISEKSEIFDDQFSVERPDGSNFTLKIRSTKLEDSAMYFCASSAPSGRAWETQYFGPGTRLLVL.

This clone was recorded only once. The rearrangement uses TRBV7-9 and TRBJ2-7; TRBD2 agrees at 7 bases. The CDR3 covers 18 residues. V lost 1 base and J lost 0; bases outside the gene matches: 12. Germline V gene sequence: CDR1 SEHNR, CDR2 FQNEAQ (reference sequence). The CDR3 region is CASSLDPARTRGSYEQYF. The CDR3 nucleotides are TGTGCCAGCAGCTTAGACCCAGCCAGGACTAGGGGCTCCTACGAGCAGTACTTC. The complete variable domain, with remaining parts taken from reference TRBV7-9 and TRBJ2-7, reads DTGVSQNPRHKITKRGQNVTFRCDPISEHNRLYWYRQTLGQGPEFLTYFQNEAQLEKSRLLSDRFSAERPKGSFSTLEIQRTEQGDSAMYLCASSLDPARTRGSYEQYFGPGTRLTVT.

The chain has TRBV5-1 and TRBJ2-1; 11 nucleotides align to TRBD2. Germline CDR1 SGHRS, CDR2 YFSETQ. The CDR3 loop spans 16 amino acids. Losses at the gene ends were 6 bases for V and 0 bases for J; bases not matched to a gene: 5. CDR3 in amino acids: CASTSSGGSSYNEQFF. Here the CDR3 DNA reads TGCGCCAGCACCTCTAGCGGGGGGAGCTCCTACAATGAGCAGTTCTTC.

This clone came up a few times. This chain connects TRBV6-1 to TRBJ2-5, with 8 bases lining up with TRBD2. Germline CDR1 is MNHNS and CDR2 is SASEGT. The CDR3 runs to 14 residues. V trimming: 1 base; J trimming: 4 bases; junction bases outside the gene matches: 2. DNA of the CDR3: TGTGCCAGCAGTGAAGGGGCGGGAGGAGAGACCCAGTACTTC. It is translated as CASSEGAGGETQYF.

The chain couples TRBV7-8 to TRBJ2-5; 8 bases map to TRBD1. The CDR3 loop spans 15 amino acids. J lost 4 bases, V lost 5 bases, and 9 bases had no gene match. Germline V gene lookup returns CDR1 SGHVS and CDR2 FQNEAQ. CDR3 DNA sequence: TGTGCCAGCAGCCGAAGACAGGGGTGGAGAGAGACCCAGTACTTC. Translating it yields CASSRRQGWRETQYF. Together with reference TRBV7-8 and TRBJ2-5, the CDR3 gives the full variable domain: GAGVSQSPRYKVAKRGQDVALRCDPISGHVSLFWYQQALGQGPEFLTYFQNEAQLDKSGLPSDRFFAERPEGSVSTLKIQRTQQEDSAVYLCASSRRQGWRETQYFGPGTRLLVL.

This sequence joins TRBV29-1 and TRBJ2-1, with D possibly being TRBD1 (7 bases). With 8 bases removed from V and 4 bases from J, the gap between germline ends came to 15 bases. Per the germline V gene, CDR1 is SQVTM and CDR2 is ANQGSEA. The CDR3 loop spans 13 amino acids. This CDR3 is CSSRTGLYNEQFF. CDR3 nucleotides: TGCAGCTCCCGGACAGGACTATACAATGAGCAGTTCTTC.

The chain employs TRBV9 and TRBJ2-3; the D gene is possibly TRBD2 (6 bases). This CDR3 spans 14 amino acids. Germline values: CDR1 SGDLS, CDR2 YYNGEE. Trimming took off 4 bases at V and 6 bases at J, with 15 bases between the two ends. The CDR3 sequence is CASSPTRLLDTQYF. DNA for the CDR3: TGTGCCAGCAGCCCGACTAGGTTGTTGGATACGCAGTATTTT.

This clone has more than one count but fewer than ten. The V call is TRBV27, the J call TRBJ2-1, with TRBD2 as a possible D gene (6 bases). Trimming pared 5 bases from V and 7 bases from J, leaving 15 bases between. The CDR3 is made up of 14 amino acids. Germline lookup yields CDR1 MNHEY and CDR2 SMNVEV (reference sequence). The CDR3 coding sequence is TGTGCCAGCAGTACTCAGATGGGGGGAAATGAGCAGTTCTTC. This gives the protein CASSTQMGGNEQFF.

V is TRBV5-1 and J is TRBJ2-1, with 10 bases matching TRBD2. The CDR3 runs 16 residues. Per the germline V gene, CDR1 is SGHRS and CDR2 is YFSETQ. Losses at the gene ends were 2 bases for V and 8 bases for J; bases not matched to a gene: 10. CDR3 nucleotide sequence: TGCGCCAGCAGCTTCACTCTAGCGGGAGTAACTCATGAGCAGTTCTTC. This codes for CASSFTLAGVTHEQFF.

The chain couples TRBV18 to TRBJ2-1; D not resolved. CDR1 KGHSH and CDR2 LQKENI come from the germline V gene. The CDR3 extends over 15 amino acids. Trimming pared 3 bases from V and 8 bases from J, leaving 17 bases between. CDR3 in amino acids: CASSPQPGSSDEQFF. Written as DNA, the CDR3 is TGTGCCAGCTCACCTCAGCCAGGTTCCAGCGATGAGCAGTTCTTC.

This clone was observed a handful of times. V usage is TRBV27 and J usage is TRBJ2-7; D possibly matches TRBD1 or TRBD2 (6 bases each). Germline assignment: CDR1 MNHEY and CDR2 SMNVEV (reference sequence). The CDR3 length is 13 residues. V gave up 3 bases and J gave up 6 bases, with 12 bases separating them. CDR3 residues: CASSFLQGGEQYF. The CDR3 DNA follows: TGTGCCAGCAGTTTCCTACAGGGAGGCGAGCAGTACTTC.

This chain connects TRBV5-4 to TRBJ1-2; D is unresolved. Germline V CDR1 and CDR2: SGHNT, YYREEE (reference sequence). Between the trimmed V and J ends, which lost 0 bases and 4 bases, there was a span of 7 bases. The CDR3 runs 13 residues. This CDR3 is CASSLDGSYGYTF. In DNA form, the CDR3 reads TGTGCCAGCAGCTTGGACGGATCCTATGGCTACACCTTC.

The CDR3 is CSVVRIGDTEAFF. For the CDR3, the DNA is TGCAGCGTTGTAAGAATTGGGGACACTGAAGCTTTCTTT. This chain connects TRBV29-1 to TRBJ1-1; no clear D gene. CDR1 is SQVTM and CDR2 is ANQGSEA in the germline V gene. The length of the CDR3 is 13 residues. V was cut by 4 bases and J by 3 bases, with 12 bases left in between.

The chain employs TRBV7-9 and TRBJ2-2; TRBD1 agrees at 9 bases. The CDR3 totals 15 residues. V gave up 4 bases and J gave up 4 bases; unmatched junction bases: 4. CDR1 and CDR2 from the germline V gene are SEHNR and FQNEAQ (reference sequence). The CDR3 nucleotides read TGTGCCAGCAGCTCGACAGGGGGAGGCACCGGGGAGCTGTTTTTT. Translation: CASSSTGGGTGELFF.

The chain joins TRBV7-8 to TRBJ1-5; D unresolved. The CDR3 runs to 13 residues. The ends were cut back, 4 bases at V and 4 bases at J, with 8 bases in the middle. The germline CDR1 and CDR2 sequences are SGHVS and FQNEAQ. CDR3 protein: CASSSQPNQPQHF. As DNA, the CDR3 is TGTGCCAGCAGCTCGCAACCAAATCAGCCCCAGCATTTT. Together with reference TRBV7-8 and TRBJ1-5, the CDR3 gives the full variable domain: GAGVSQSPRYKVAKRGQDVALRCDPISGHVSLFWYQQALGQGPEFLTYFQNEAQLDKSGLPSDRFFAERPEGSVSTLKIQRTQQEDSAVYLCASSSQPNQPQHFGDGTRLSIL.

CDR3 residues: CASSSFTGNSGNTIYF. The CDR3 nucleotides read TGTGCCAGCTCATCTTTCACCGGGAACTCTGGAAACACCATATATTTT. The rearrangement joins TRBV18 to TRBJ1-3; no clear D gene. Germline CDR1 reads KGHSH; CDR2 reads LQKENI. Trimming pared 5 bases from V and 0 bases from J, leaving 14 bases between. CDR3 length equals 16 residues.